The clone carrying this T cell receptor beta chain turned up a few times. The data originate from a study of blood T cell repertoires in COVID-19. Study summary: Samples of COVID-19 (acute and convalescent) were obtained from the United States, Italy and Spain. From T cells, B-cell-depleted T cells, or PBMCs came the material, which was cDNA or gDNA.

Seattle participants joined during active infection and were tracked over time. Source study methods: Reference gene primer amplification gave estimated nucleated cell counts. Clones were sequenced by immunoSEQ multiplex PCR, and TCRdb holds only the in-frame ones, with some missing. D and trimming were read from the DNA, whereas the V and J calls and clone size are those reported in that table. Among some 120,000 clones listed, 81% were seen once. The sequence was obtained from a man younger than 45 with COVID-19, enrolled during active disease. Sequences were obtained from peripheral blood.

The CDR3 bases are TGCGCCAGCAGCTCCGGGACACGGAATGAAAAACTGTTTTTT. Residues: CASSSGTRNEKLFF. This chain uses TRBV5-1 with TRBJ1-4; a possible D gene is TRBD1 (6 bases). CDR3 length: 14 residues. The V end lost 3 bases, the J end lost 5 bases, and 11 bases lay between the germline ends. Per the germline V gene, CDR1 is SGHRS and CDR2 is YFSETQ.